Listed here are 9 T cell receptor beta chains from one sample, sequenced in a study of blood T cell repertoires in COVID-19. Assay: immunoSEQ multiplex PCR; the TCRdb copy retains only in-frame clones and omits some. The profile shows roughly 200,000 clones, 70% to 85% of them singletons. The sequenced material came from peripheral blood. The origin of the receptors is a man over 45 who had recovered from COVID-19.

V and J are TRBV2 and TRBJ1-2; 8 nucleotides line up with TRBD1. The V segment lost 9 bases and the J segment 4 bases; nucleotides outside the gene matches: 4. There are 12 residues in the CDR3. CDR1 is SNHLY, CDR2 FYNNEI, per germline. This CDR3 reads CARAGQGYGYTF. The CDR3, as DNA: TGTGCCAGGGCCGGACAGGGCTATGGCTACACCTTC.

The chain joins TRBV10-1 to TRBJ2-7; TRBD1 matches 9 bases. Germline V gives CDR1 WNHNN, CDR2 SYGVQD (reference sequence). This CDR3 spans 16 amino acids. Trimming at V came to 0 bases and at J to 2 bases, leaving 5 bases not matched to a gene. CDR3 sequence: CASSESSGQGPYEQYF. The CDR3 DNA follows: TGCGCCAGCAGTGAGTCGTCGGGACAGGGCCCCTACGAGCAGTACTTC.

This clone has a single count. The chain uses TRBV27 and TRBJ1-2, with 8 bases aligning to TRBD1. The CDR3 runs to 15 residues. Germline CDR1 is MNHEY and CDR2 is SMNVEV (reference sequence). The V gene end was trimmed by 0 bases and the J gene end by 8 bases; junction bases not matched to a gene: 8. CDR3: CASSLSPQGAEGYTF. Written as DNA, the CDR3 is TGTGCCAGCAGTTTATCGCCGCAGGGGGCTGAAGGCTACACCTTC.

V gene TRBV27 combines with J gene TRBJ2-3; TRBD1 agrees at 10 bases. CDR1 is MNHEY, CDR2 SMNVEV, per germline (reference sequence). The trim removed 3 bases at V and 4 bases at J, leaving 10 bases unmatched. The length of the CDR3 is 17 residues. The CDR3: CASSFRLPGQGSDTQYF. The CDR3 bases are TGTGCCAGCAGTTTCCGTCTACCGGGACAGGGGTCAGATACGCAGTATTTT.

This chain uses TRBV18 with TRBJ2-7; TRBD2 agrees at 10 bases. The J segment lost 6 bases and the V segment lost 4 bases, leaving 6 bases of the junction unmatched. Germline CDR1 and CDR2: KGHSH and LQKENI. The CDR3 covers 14 residues. CDR3 DNA: TGTGCCAGCTCACTCGGGACTAGCGCAGTCGAGCAGTACTTC. This translates into CASSLGTSAVEQYF.

This clone has only one observation. V is TRBV7-9 and J is TRBJ2-1, with 9 nucleotides matching TRBD1. In germline, CDR1 is SEHNR, CDR2 FQNEAQ (reference sequence). V dropped 3 bases and J dropped 8; count of bases not matched to a gene: 5. The CDR3 is 14 residues long. The CDR3 DNA follows: TGTGCCAGCAGCTTGGGACAGGGAATTGATGAGCAGTTCTTC. Translated, it gives CASSLGQGIDEQFF.

The J gene is TRBJ1-1, the V gene TRBV12-3 or TRBV12-4, with 7 bases identical to TRBD1. The CDR3 totals 13 residues. The junction had 6 bases not matched to a gene; V was cut back by 4 bases and J by 7 bases. The CDR3 here is CASSSYRDSEAFF. DNA for the CDR3: TGTGCCAGCAGTTCCTACCGGGACAGTGAAGCTTTCTTT.

The chain links TRBV12-3 or TRBV12-4 to TRBJ1-4; no reliable D call. V was pared by 3 bases and J by 14 bases, with 16 bases between. This CDR3 has 13 residues. Here the CDR3 reads CASSFGWEGTLFF. For the CDR3, the DNA is TGTGCCAGCAGTTTCGGGTGGGAGGGAACCCTGTTTTTT.

This clone was picked up one time. This chain connects TRBV5-1 to TRBJ1-5; D possibly corresponds to TRBD1 (6 bases). Per the germline V gene, CDR1 is SGHRS and CDR2 is YFSETQ. CDR3 length: 16 residues. V lost 0 bases and J 0 bases, leaving 10 bases between the germline ends. The CDR3 spells CASSLGSGDSNQPQHF. For the CDR3, the DNA is TGCGCCAGCAGCTTGGGGTCAGGGGATAGCAATCAGCCCCAGCATTTT.